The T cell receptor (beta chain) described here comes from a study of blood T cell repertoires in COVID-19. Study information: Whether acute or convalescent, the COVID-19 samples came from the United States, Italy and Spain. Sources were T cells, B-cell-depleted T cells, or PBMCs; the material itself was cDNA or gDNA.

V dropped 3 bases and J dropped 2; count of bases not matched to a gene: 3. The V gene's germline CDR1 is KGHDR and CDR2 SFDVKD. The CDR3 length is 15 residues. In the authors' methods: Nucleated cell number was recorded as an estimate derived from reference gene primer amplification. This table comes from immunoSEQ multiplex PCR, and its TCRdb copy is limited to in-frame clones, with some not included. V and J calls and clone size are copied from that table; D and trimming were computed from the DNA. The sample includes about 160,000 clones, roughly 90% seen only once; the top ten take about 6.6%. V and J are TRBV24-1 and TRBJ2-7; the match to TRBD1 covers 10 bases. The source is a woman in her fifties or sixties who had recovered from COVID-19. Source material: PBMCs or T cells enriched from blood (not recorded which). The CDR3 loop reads CATSDPGQGTYEQYF. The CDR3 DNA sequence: TGTGCCACCAGTGATCCGGGACAGGGGACCTACGAGCAGTACTTC.